This section outlines one T cell receptor beta chain sequence together with its context. Assay: immunoSEQ multiplex PCR; the TCRdb copy retains only in-frame clones and omits some. The sample has 200,000 to 300,000 clones, 75% to 85% seen once. The Seattle patients joined while their infection was active and were tracked longitudinally afterward. The sample is drawn from a study of blood T cell repertoires in COVID-19. Germline lookup yields CDR1 SGHRS and CDR2 YFSETQ. V was pared by 5 bases and J by 7 bases, with 13 bases between. The CDR3 contains 13 residues. Sequencing input: peripheral blood. The chain recombines TRBV5-1 with TRBJ1-5; a possible D gene is TRBD1 (5 bases). The TCR originated in a man aged 45-60 years with COVID-19, enrolled during active disease. In DNA, the CDR3 is TGCGCCAGCAGGGTGGGGCCGGCCCAGCCCCAGCATTTT. Residues: CASRVGPAQPQHF.